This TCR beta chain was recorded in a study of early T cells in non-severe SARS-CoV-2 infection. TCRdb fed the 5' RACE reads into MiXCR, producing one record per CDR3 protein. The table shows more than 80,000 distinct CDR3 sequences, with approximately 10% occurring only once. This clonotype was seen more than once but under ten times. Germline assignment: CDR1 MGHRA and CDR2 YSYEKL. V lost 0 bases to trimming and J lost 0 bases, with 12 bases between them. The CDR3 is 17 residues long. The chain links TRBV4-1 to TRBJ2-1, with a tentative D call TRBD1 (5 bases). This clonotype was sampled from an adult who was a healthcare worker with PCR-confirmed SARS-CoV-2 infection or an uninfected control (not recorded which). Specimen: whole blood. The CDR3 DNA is TGCGCCAGCAGCCAAGATGGGGCAGGAAGCTCCTACAATGAGCAGTTCTTC. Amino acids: CASSQDGAGSSYNEQFF.